These T cell receptor beta chains were read from a single sample in a study of blood T cell repertoires in COVID-19. Using immunoSEQ multiplex PCR, the repertoire was profiled, and TCRdb retains in-frame clones only, with some absent. This sample carries roughly 80,000 clones, about 84% of them seen once, and the ten largest clones take roughly 14%. Input material: peripheral blood. These receptors were taken from a human donor in a cohort sampled during active COVID-19. CDR3s include the opening cysteine and the closing phenylalanine or tryptophan. Fields, in order: J gene, V gene, clone size, CDR3 protein. Size values are once, few and many counts, or a class for expanded clones, and some rows have none.

J: TRBJ2-7
V: TRBV27
size: -
CDR3: CASSFTGASYEQYF

J: TRBJ1-1
V: TRBV28
size: -
CDR3: CASSGGRGTEAFF

J: TRBJ1-2
V: TRBV4-1
size: -
CDR3: CASSKTAGDYGYTF

J: TRBJ1-6
V: TRBV9
size: -
CDR3: CASSGSETYNSPLHF

J: TRBJ1-4
V: TRBV10-1
size: -
CDR3: CASSVGQGANEKLFF

J: TRBJ1-5
V: TRBV19
size: -
CDR3: CASSPQGVSQHF

J: TRBJ1-1
V: TRBV4-2
size: -
CDR3: CASSLDRDTEAFF

J: TRBJ1-5
V: TRBV6-5
size: -
CDR3: CASSYAGSGQPQHF

J: TRBJ2-7
V: TRBV7-2
size: few
CDR3: CASSLEVLAYEQYF

J: TRBJ2-3
V: TRBV5-1
size: -
CDR3: CASREGRGTDTQYF

J: TRBJ1-2
V: TRBV6-1
size: -
CDR3: CASSEFGGYGYTF

J: TRBJ1-2
V: TRBV3-1/TRBV3-2
size: -
CDR3: CASSPGTRDRGGYGYTF

J: TRBJ1-2
V: TRBV19
size: -
CDR3: CASSPRQIYGYTF

J: TRBJ2-7
V: TRBV20-1
size: -
CDR3: CSASTPSGEGQYF

J: TRBJ1-3
V: TRBV4-2
size: -
CDR3: CASSHPEQNLGNTIYF

J: TRBJ2-5
V: TRBV5-1
size: -
CDR3: CASSIGTIQETQYF

J: TRBJ2-3
V: TRBV7-3
size: -
CDR3: CASSSLAGSTDTQYF

J: TRBJ2-2
V: TRBV9
size: -
CDR3: CASSLASGGITGELFF

J: TRBJ2-1
V: TRBV4-1
size: -
CDR3: CASSQDGQIAGGIRNEQFF

J: TRBJ2-3
V: TRBV7-8
size: -
CDR3: CASSSLGGPRTDTQYF

J: TRBJ1-6
V: TRBV7-9
size: few
CDR3: CASSSTGQGPYNSPLHF

J: TRBJ2-1
V: TRBV5-1
size: -
CDR3: CASSLDRGPYNEQFF

J: TRBJ2-1
V: TRBV7-8
size: -
CDR3: CASSLGSRAINYNEQFF

J: TRBJ1-1
V: TRBV13
size: -
CDR3: CASSLGLRVGTEAFF

J: TRBJ2-7
V: TRBV10-1
size: -
CDR3: CASSEGRGWEAGYEQYF

J: TRBJ2-7
V: TRBV9
size: -
CDR3: CASSAHDRHPSYEQYF

J: TRBJ2-3
V: TRBV9
size: -
CDR3: CASSVSGGAADTQYF

J: TRBJ2-2
V: TRBV29-1
size: -
CDR3: CSVAFSGGDFNTGELFF

J: TRBJ2-3
V: TRBV6-1
size: -
CDR3: CASSETSGGLWADTQYF

J: TRBJ1-1
V: TRBV10-3
size: -
CDR3: CAISESTTEAFF

J: TRBJ2-3
V: TRBV7-3
size: -
CDR3: CASSSRGGRITDTQYF

J: TRBJ2-6
V: TRBV30
size: -
CDR3: CAFEAGSGANVLTF

J: TRBJ2-7
V: TRBV27
size: few
CDR3: CASSRQGTEQYF

J: TRBJ2-1
V: TRBV9
size: -
CDR3: CASSVGVGRSRGLYNEQFF

J: TRBJ1-1
V: TRBV11-2
size: -
CDR3: CASSLTPGINTEAFF

J: TRBJ2-5
V: TRBV10-3
size: -
CDR3: CAISSSGGTQETQYF

J: TRBJ2-2
V: TRBV11-2
size: -
CDR3: CASSLEGGVTTGELFF

J: TRBJ2-1
V: TRBV6-5
size: -
CDR3: CASMITGFEQFF

J: TRBJ2-3
V: TRBV3-1/TRBV3-2
size: -
CDR3: CASSQGGRVGGTDTQYF

J: TRBJ2-2
V: TRBV7-6
size: -
CDR3: CASSLAGTGYVGELFF

J: TRBJ2-3
V: TRBV5-6
size: -
CDR3: CASSSGGFGDTQYF

J: TRBJ2-2
V: TRBV9
size: few
CDR3: CASSPHPGVSGELFF

J: TRBJ2-1
V: TRBV12-5
size: -
CDR3: CASGLEGGLGNEQFF

J: TRBJ1-4
V: TRBV5-1
size: few
CDR3: CASSLERSEKLFF

J: TRBJ2-3
V: TRBV3-1/TRBV3-2
size: -
CDR3: CASSLHQTSGGANTQYF

J: TRBJ1-2
V: TRBV3-1/TRBV3-2
size: -
CDR3: CASSQDLKQANGYTF

J: TRBJ2-3
V: TRBV7-8
size: -
CDR3: CASSLSIRLRGADTQYF

J: TRBJ2-1
V: TRBV5-4
size: -
CDR3: CASSFTEYNEQFF

J: TRBJ2-7
V: TRBV21-1
size: once
CDR3: CASSKDKYRTYEQYF

J: TRBJ2-2
V: TRBV3-1/TRBV3-2
size: -
CDR3: CASSQDRPYQNTGELFF

J: TRBJ1-5
V: TRBV5-1
size: -
CDR3: CASSEDAGTGYSNQPQHF

J: TRBJ2-7
V: TRBV19
size: -
CDR3: CASSSSGGSYEQYF